The sequence of this T cell receptor (beta chain) was determined in a study of T cell changes during pregnancy in multiple sclerosis. Trimming removed 2 bases from V and 5 bases from J, with 4 bases in between. CDR3 length: 12 amino acids. Germline V gene sequence: CDR1 MNHNY, CDR2 SVGAGI (reference sequence). Profiling relied on immunoSEQ multiplex PCR, and the TCRdb table lists in-frame clones only, not all of them. This sample has approximately 41,000 clones; approximately 91% occur once, and the top ten carry more than 1.4%. The specimen was PBMCs (not recorded whether the cells were cultured). The source is a female donor with multiple sclerosis, enrolled in a pregnancy study. The chain carries TRBV6-6 and TRBJ2-1; D ambiguous. The CDR3 DNA reads TGTGCCAGCAGTTACGTCAACAATGAGCAGTTCTTC. It yields the protein CASSYVNNEQFF.